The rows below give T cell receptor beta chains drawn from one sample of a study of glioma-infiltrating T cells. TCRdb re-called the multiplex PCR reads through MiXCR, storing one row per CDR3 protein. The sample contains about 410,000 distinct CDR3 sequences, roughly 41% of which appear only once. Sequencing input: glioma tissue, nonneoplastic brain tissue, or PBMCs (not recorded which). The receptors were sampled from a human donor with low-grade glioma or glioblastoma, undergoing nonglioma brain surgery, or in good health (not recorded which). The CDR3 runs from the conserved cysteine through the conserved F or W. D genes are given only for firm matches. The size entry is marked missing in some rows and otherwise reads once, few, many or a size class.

CDR3 DNA: TGTGCCAGCAGTGCACGAATCAAGCCCCAGCATTTT
CDR3 protein: CASSARIKPQHF
J gene: TRBJ1-5
D gene: -
V gene: TRBV6-2/TRBV6-3
clone size: many
CDR3 length: 12

CDR3 DNA: TGCAGTGCCCTGCTAGCGGGAGGGCAGGGGTCCTACAATGAGCGGTTCTTC
CDR3 protein: CSALLAGGQGSYNERFF
J gene: TRBJ2-1
D gene: TRBD2
V gene: TRBV20-1
clone size: -
CDR3 length: 17

CDR3 DNA: TGTGCCAGCAAACTAGCGGGGCTCGATGAGCAGTTCTTC
CDR3 protein: CASKLAGLDEQFF
J gene: TRBJ2-1
D gene: TRBD2
V gene: TRBV6-2/TRBV6-3
clone size: many
CDR3 length: 13

CDR3 DNA: TGCGCCAGCAGCCAAGATGATTGGTACAGGGCGAATGGCTACACCTTC
CDR3 protein: CASSQDDWYRANGYTF
J gene: TRBJ1-2
D gene: -
V gene: TRBV4-3
clone size: -
CDR3 length: 16

CDR3 DNA: TGTGCCAGCACCCCCGGGACATCAAACTATGGCTACACCTTC
CDR3 protein: CASTPGTSNYGYTF
J gene: TRBJ1-2
D gene: -
V gene: TRBV3-1
clone size: few
CDR3 length: 14

CDR3 DNA: TGTGCCAGCAGCCAGAGTACGGATGAGCAGTACTTC
CDR3 protein: CASSQSTDEQYF
J gene: TRBJ2-7
D gene: -
V gene: TRBV11-3
clone size: -
CDR3 length: 12

CDR3 DNA: TGTGCCAGCAGCTTAAGGCAGGGGGACAACGAGCAGTACTTC
CDR3 protein: CASSLRQGDNEQYF
J gene: TRBJ2-7
D gene: TRBD1
V gene: TRBV7-3
clone size: -
CDR3 length: 14

CDR3 DNA: TGCAGTGCTAGGAATCAACGGGACAACTCCTACGAGCAGTACTTC
CDR3 protein: CSARNQRDNSYEQYF
J gene: TRBJ2-7
D gene: -
V gene: TRBV20-1
clone size: few
CDR3 length: 15

CDR3 DNA: TGTGCCATCAGTGAGGGAATTATGACCTACGAGCAGTACTTC
CDR3 protein: CAISEGIMTYEQYF
J gene: TRBJ2-7
D gene: -
V gene: TRBV10-3
clone size: -
CDR3 length: 14

CDR3 DNA: TGTGCCACCGGCGGTAACCGGGGGGGGGACGAGCAGTACTTC
CDR3 protein: CATGGNRGGDEQYF
J gene: TRBJ2-7
D gene: TRBD2
V gene: TRBV28
clone size: many
CDR3 length: 14

CDR3 DNA: TGTGCCAGCAGGAACAGAGAGAGCACTGAAGCTTTCTTT
CDR3 protein: CASRNRESTEAFF
J gene: TRBJ1-1
D gene: -
V gene: TRBV27
clone size: many
CDR3 length: 13

CDR3 DNA: TGCGCCAGCAGCCTTACCTGGGACAGGTGGCTCACAGATACGCAGTATTTT
CDR3 protein: CASSLTWDRWLTDTQYF
J gene: TRBJ2-3
D gene: TRBD1
V gene: TRBV4-3
clone size: few
CDR3 length: 17

CDR3 DNA: TGTGCCAGCAGCTACCTTCCGGGACAGACCAATCAGCCCCAGCATTTT
CDR3 protein: CASSYLPGQTNQPQHF
J gene: TRBJ1-5
D gene: TRBD1
V gene: TRBV28
clone size: -
CDR3 length: 16

CDR3 DNA: TGTGCCAGCAGCTTACAAGCGGGAGGATACAATGAGCAGTTCTTC
CDR3 protein: CASSLQAGGYNEQFF
J gene: TRBJ2-1
D gene: TRBD2
V gene: TRBV7-9
clone size: -
CDR3 length: 15

CDR3 DNA: TGTGCCAGCAGTTTTGAGGACAGAGTTTACGAGCAGTACTTC
CDR3 protein: CASSFEDRVYEQYF
J gene: TRBJ2-7
D gene: -
V gene: TRBV27
clone size: many
CDR3 length: 14

CDR3 DNA: TGTGCCAGCTCACCAAGGACGGACTCTGGAAACACCATATATTTT
CDR3 protein: CASSPRTDSGNTIYF
J gene: TRBJ1-3
D gene: -
V gene: TRBV18
clone size: -
CDR3 length: 15

CDR3 DNA: TGTGCCACCAGCAGAGATGTGGGCACAGATACGCAGTATTTT
CDR3 protein: CATSRDVGTDTQYF
J gene: TRBJ2-3
D gene: -
V gene: TRBV15
clone size: many
CDR3 length: 14

CDR3 DNA: TGTGCCAGCAGTCTACGGGTCTGGGAAGCTTCCTTT
CDR3 protein: CASSLRVWEASF
J gene: TRBJ1-1
D gene: -
V gene: TRBV28
clone size: -
CDR3 length: 12

CDR3 DNA: TGTGCCAGCAGCTCTTATGGACTGGTGAGCTCTGGGGCCAACGTCCTGACTTTC
CDR3 protein: CASSSYGLVSSGANVLTF
J gene: TRBJ2-6
D gene: -
V gene: TRBV11-1
clone size: -
CDR3 length: 18

CDR3 DNA: TGCGCCAGCAGCTTCATACAGGGGGAGACCTACGAGCAGTACTTC
CDR3 protein: CASSFIQGETYEQYF
J gene: TRBJ2-7
D gene: TRBD1
V gene: TRBV5-1
clone size: -
CDR3 length: 15

CDR3 DNA: TGTGCCAGCAGTCACCCCGGACTAGCGGGGAGAGTAGGGAATGAGCAGTTCTTC
CDR3 protein: CASSHPGLAGRVGNEQFF
J gene: TRBJ2-1
D gene: TRBD2
V gene: TRBV6-2/TRBV6-3
clone size: many
CDR3 length: 18

CDR3 DNA: TGCGCCAGCAGCCAAGACCGACAGGGGGCAGATACGCAGTATTTT
CDR3 protein: CASSQDRQGADTQYF
J gene: TRBJ2-3
D gene: TRBD1
V gene: TRBV4-1
clone size: -
CDR3 length: 15

CDR3 DNA: TGTGCCAGCTCACCACAGGGGGCCGCAATGAACACTGAAGCTTTCTTT
CDR3 protein: CASSPQGAAMNTEAFF
J gene: TRBJ1-1
D gene: TRBD1
V gene: TRBV18
clone size: -
CDR3 length: 16

CDR3 DNA: TGTGCCAGCAGTCTACGGTGGCCGGGCGGTGGGGCCAACGTCCTGACTTTC
CDR3 protein: CASSLRWPGGGANVLTF
J gene: TRBJ2-6
D gene: -
V gene: TRBV6-1
clone size: few
CDR3 length: 17

CDR3 DNA: TGTGCCAGTAGTATGGGCCCGGACGGTAGCTACACCTTC
CDR3 protein: CASSMGPDGSYTF
J gene: TRBJ1-2
D gene: -
V gene: TRBV19
clone size: -
CDR3 length: 13

CDR3 DNA: TGTGCCAGCAGTAACCGACAGGGAAGTGGCTACACCTTC
CDR3 protein: CASSNRQGSGYTF
J gene: TRBJ1-2
D gene: TRBD1
V gene: TRBV2
clone size: few
CDR3 length: 13

CDR3 DNA: TGTGCCAGCAGCTTGCGTCAGAACACCAGGGAGCTGTTTTTT
CDR3 protein: CASSLRQNTRELFF
J gene: TRBJ2-2
D gene: -
V gene: TRBV7-7
clone size: -
CDR3 length: 14

CDR3 DNA: TGTGCCAGCTCAGCCCAGACAAACACTGAAGCTTTCTTT
CDR3 protein: CASSAQTNTEAFF
J gene: TRBJ1-1
D gene: -
V gene: TRBV2
clone size: few
CDR3 length: 13

CDR3 DNA: TGCAGTGCTAGAGATAGTAGGACAGGGGGCTGGGTTTCACCCCTCCACTTT
CDR3 protein: CSARDSRTGGWVSPLHF
J gene: TRBJ1-6
D gene: TRBD1
V gene: TRBV20-1
clone size: many
CDR3 length: 17

CDR3 DNA: TGTGCCAGCGGGGAGCGGGAGGAGGATGAAAACATTCAGTACTTC
CDR3 protein: CASGEREEDENIQYF
J gene: TRBJ2-4
D gene: TRBD2
V gene: TRBV4-2
clone size: -
CDR3 length: 15

CDR3 DNA: TGTGCCAGCAGCTTCGGGACATCTACTGAAGCTTTCTTT
CDR3 protein: CASSFGTSTEAFF
J gene: TRBJ1-1
D gene: -
V gene: TRBV6-2/TRBV6-3
clone size: many
CDR3 length: 13

CDR3 DNA: TGTGCCAGCAGCCCCAAAAGAAGGACTAGCGGGAGCCCCGGGGTAGAGACCCAGTACTTC
CDR3 protein: CASSPKRRTSGSPGVETQYF
J gene: TRBJ2-5
D gene: TRBD2
V gene: TRBV3-1
clone size: -
CDR3 length: 20

CDR3 DNA: TGTGCCATCGTTTCCCTCTCCTACGAGCAGTACTTC
CDR3 protein: CAIVSLSYEQYF
J gene: TRBJ2-7
D gene: -
V gene: TRBV10-3
clone size: -
CDR3 length: 12

CDR3 DNA: TGTGCCAGCAGCCTAGGGGGAGTCGGCACAGATACGCAGTATTTT
CDR3 protein: CASSLGGVGTDTQYF
J gene: TRBJ2-3
D gene: -
V gene: TRBV7-2
clone size: few
CDR3 length: 15

CDR3 DNA: TGTGCCAGCAGTGCCGGCGGAGGGCAGTACGAGCAGTACTTC
CDR3 protein: CASSAGGGQYEQYF
J gene: TRBJ2-7
D gene: -
V gene: TRBV6-1
clone size: few
CDR3 length: 14

CDR3 DNA: TGTGCCAGCAGGGTAACTAGCGGGAGCGGTAGGGAGCTGTTTTTT
CDR3 protein: CASRVTSGSGRELFF
J gene: TRBJ2-2
D gene: TRBD2
V gene: TRBV6-1
clone size: many
CDR3 length: 15

CDR3 DNA: TGTGCCAGCAGTTTTCAGGGCTTGGGTGGCAATGAGCAGTTCTTC
CDR3 protein: CASSFQGLGGNEQFF
J gene: TRBJ2-1
D gene: -
V gene: TRBV12-3/TRBV12-4
clone size: -
CDR3 length: 15

CDR3 DNA: TGTGCCAGCAGCCCTACAGGGGATCAGCCCCAGCATTTT
CDR3 protein: CASSPTGDQPQHF
J gene: TRBJ1-5
D gene: TRBD1
V gene: TRBV7-9
clone size: -
CDR3 length: 13

CDR3 DNA: TGTGCCAGCAGTGACCGGGGCCGGGGCACTGAAGCTTTCTTT
CDR3 protein: CASSDRGRGTEAFF
J gene: TRBJ1-1
D gene: -
V gene: TRBV11-1
clone size: few
CDR3 length: 14

CDR3 DNA: TGTGCCAGCAGCGCCGGGACAGGCTGGAATCAGCCCCAGCATTTT
CDR3 protein: CASSAGTGWNQPQHF
J gene: TRBJ1-5
D gene: TRBD1
V gene: TRBV7-2
clone size: medium-sized
CDR3 length: 15

CDR3 DNA: TGTGCCAGCAGCTTAACGGGACCAACAGGGGAGGAAAGCAATCAGCCCCAGCATTTT
CDR3 protein: CASSLTGPTGEESNQPQHF
J gene: TRBJ1-5
D gene: TRBD1
V gene: TRBV7-2
clone size: -
CDR3 length: 19

CDR3 DNA: TGTGCCAGCAGCTCAGACTATCTGAATGAGCAGTTCTTC
CDR3 protein: CASSSDYLNEQFF
J gene: TRBJ2-1
D gene: -
V gene: TRBV6-1
clone size: -
CDR3 length: 13

CDR3 DNA: TGCGCCAGCGGGCACAGGGGGGGGGGCTACAATGAGCAGTTCTTC
CDR3 protein: CASGHRGGGYNEQFF
J gene: TRBJ2-1
D gene: -
V gene: TRBV28
clone size: -
CDR3 length: 15

CDR3 DNA: TGTGCCAGCAGTGAAGAGACTAGCGGCGAGCAGTACTTC
CDR3 protein: CASSEETSGEQYF
J gene: TRBJ2-7
D gene: TRBD2
V gene: TRBV2
clone size: few
CDR3 length: 13

CDR3 DNA: TGTGCCAGCAGCCAAGAAGGCGGGAGCGCCTACAATGAGCAGTTGTTC
CDR3 protein: CASSQEGGSAYNEQLF
J gene: TRBJ2-1
D gene: TRBD2
V gene: TRBV4-2
clone size: -
CDR3 length: 16

CDR3 DNA: TGTGCCAGCAGCCAAGTAGCTGGGGAAAAACTGTTTTTT
CDR3 protein: CASSQVAGEKLFF
J gene: TRBJ1-4
D gene: -
V gene: TRBV4-2
clone size: many
CDR3 length: 13

CDR3 DNA: TGTGCCATCAGTGAGTCGGTCAACCCCTACAATGAGCAGTTCTTC
CDR3 protein: CAISESVNPYNEQFF
J gene: TRBJ2-1
D gene: -
V gene: TRBV10-3
clone size: once
CDR3 length: 15

CDR3 DNA: TGTGCCAGCAGCTTAACGGTTAGCGGGAGGAGGACCGGGGAGCTGTTTTTT
CDR3 protein: CASSLTVSGRRTGELFF
J gene: TRBJ2-2
D gene: TRBD2
V gene: TRBV7-2
clone size: -
CDR3 length: 17

CDR3 DNA: TGTGCCAGCAGTTCCACTAGCGGGACAAACAATGAGAAGTTCTTC
CDR3 protein: CASSSTSGTNNEKFF
J gene: TRBJ2-1
D gene: TRBD2
V gene: TRBV6-9
clone size: -
CDR3 length: 15

CDR3 DNA: TGTGCCAGCAGTTCACCCGGTATGGCTAGCGGGTCCCCGAGGGAGCAGTACTTC
CDR3 protein: CASSSPGMASGSPREQYF
J gene: TRBJ2-7
D gene: TRBD2
V gene: TRBV28
clone size: few
CDR3 length: 18

CDR3 DNA: TGTGCCAGCAGCGTAGAGGCGCAGAGAGATACGCAGTATTTT
CDR3 protein: CASSVEAQRDTQYF
J gene: TRBJ2-3
D gene: -
V gene: TRBV9
clone size: few
CDR3 length: 14

CDR3 DNA: TGTGCCAGCAGTTTATATGGGGACACTGAAGCTTTCTTT
CDR3 protein: CASSLYGDTEAFF
J gene: TRBJ1-1
D gene: -
V gene: TRBV28
clone size: few
CDR3 length: 13